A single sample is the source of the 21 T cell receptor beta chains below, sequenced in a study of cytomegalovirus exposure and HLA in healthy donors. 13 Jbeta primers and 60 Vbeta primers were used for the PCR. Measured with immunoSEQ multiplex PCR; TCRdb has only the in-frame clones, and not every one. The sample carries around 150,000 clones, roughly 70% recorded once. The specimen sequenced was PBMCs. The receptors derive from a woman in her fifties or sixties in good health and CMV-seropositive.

Here the CDR3 DNA reads TGTGCCAGCACCTCGGGGGGCCCCGGAAACACCATATATTTT. Translating it yields CASTSGGPGNTIYF. The V call is TRBV7-9, the J call TRBJ1-3; TRBD1 might be the D (6 bases). There are 14 residues in the CDR3. Deletions cut 7 bases from V and 4 bases from J, with 14 bases between. Germline CDR1 and CDR2: SEHNR and FQNEAQ (reference sequence).

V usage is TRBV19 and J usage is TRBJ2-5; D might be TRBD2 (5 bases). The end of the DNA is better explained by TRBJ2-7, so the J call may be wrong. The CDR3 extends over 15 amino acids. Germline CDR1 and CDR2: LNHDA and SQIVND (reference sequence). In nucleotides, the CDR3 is TGTGCCAGTAGTTTGTCTCCGGGAAGACTCTACGAGCAGTACTTC. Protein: CASSLSPGRLYEQYF.

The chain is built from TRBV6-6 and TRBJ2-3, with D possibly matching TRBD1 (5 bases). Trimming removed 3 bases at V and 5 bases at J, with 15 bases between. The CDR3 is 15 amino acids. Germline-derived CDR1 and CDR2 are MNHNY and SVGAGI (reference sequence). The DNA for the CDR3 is TGTGCCAGCAGTTATAGTGGCAGGGCCCGAGATACGCAGTATTTT. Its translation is CASSYSGRARDTQYF.

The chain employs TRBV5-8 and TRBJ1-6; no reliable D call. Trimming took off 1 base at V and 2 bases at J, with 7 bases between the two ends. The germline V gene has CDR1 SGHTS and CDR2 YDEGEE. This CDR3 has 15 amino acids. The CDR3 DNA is TGTGCCAGCAGCTTGCTAGAGACCTATAATTCACCCCTCCACTTT. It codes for CASSLLETYNSPLHF.

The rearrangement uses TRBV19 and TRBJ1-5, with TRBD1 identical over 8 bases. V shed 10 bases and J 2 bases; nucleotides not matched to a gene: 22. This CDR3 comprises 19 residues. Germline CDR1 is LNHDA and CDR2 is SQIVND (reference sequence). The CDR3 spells CANSQPLTGDVLGNQPQHF. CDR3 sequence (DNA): TGTGCCAACTCTCAACCCCTGACAGGGGATGTGTTGGGCAATCAGCCCCAGCATTTT.

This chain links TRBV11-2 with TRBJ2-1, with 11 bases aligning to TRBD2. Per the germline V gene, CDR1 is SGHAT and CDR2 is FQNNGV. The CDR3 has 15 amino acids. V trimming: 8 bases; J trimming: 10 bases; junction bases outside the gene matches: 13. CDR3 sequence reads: CASSGTSGGAEEQFF. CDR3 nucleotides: TGTGCCAGCTCGGGAACTAGCGGGGGTGCGGAGGAGCAGTTCTTC.

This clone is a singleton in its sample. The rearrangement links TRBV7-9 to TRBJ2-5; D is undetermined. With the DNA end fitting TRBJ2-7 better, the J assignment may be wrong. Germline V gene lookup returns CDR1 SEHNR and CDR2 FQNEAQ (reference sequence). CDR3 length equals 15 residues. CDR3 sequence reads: CASSLAAGFSYEQYF. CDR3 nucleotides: TGTGCCAGCAGCTTAGCGGCAGGCTTCTCCTACGAGCAGTACTTC.

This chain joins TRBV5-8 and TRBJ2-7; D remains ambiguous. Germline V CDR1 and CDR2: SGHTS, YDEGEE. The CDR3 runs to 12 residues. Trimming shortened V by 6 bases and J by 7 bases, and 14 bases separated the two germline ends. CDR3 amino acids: CASTPTPLEQYF. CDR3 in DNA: TGTGCCAGCACCCCGACTCCCCTGGAGCAGTACTTC. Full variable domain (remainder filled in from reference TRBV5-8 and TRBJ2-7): EAGVTQSPTHLIKTRGQQATLRCSPISGHTSVYWYQQALGLGLQFLLWYDEGEERNRGNFPPRFSGRQFPNYSSELNVNALELEDSALYLCASTPTPLEQYFGPGTRLTVT.

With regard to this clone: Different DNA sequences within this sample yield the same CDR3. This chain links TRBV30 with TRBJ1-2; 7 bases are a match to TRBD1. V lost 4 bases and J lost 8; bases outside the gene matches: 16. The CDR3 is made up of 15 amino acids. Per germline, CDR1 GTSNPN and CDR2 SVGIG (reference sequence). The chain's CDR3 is CAWNSATGFFYGYTF. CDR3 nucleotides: TGTGCCTGGAATTCCGCGACAGGGTTTTTCTACGGCTACACCTTC. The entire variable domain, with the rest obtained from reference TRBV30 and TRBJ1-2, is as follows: SQTIHQWPATLVQPVGSPLSLECTVEGTSNPNLYWYRQAAGRGLQLLFYSVGIGQISSEVPQNLSASRPQDRQFILSSKKLLLSDSGFYLCAWNSATGFFYGYTFGSGTRLTVV.

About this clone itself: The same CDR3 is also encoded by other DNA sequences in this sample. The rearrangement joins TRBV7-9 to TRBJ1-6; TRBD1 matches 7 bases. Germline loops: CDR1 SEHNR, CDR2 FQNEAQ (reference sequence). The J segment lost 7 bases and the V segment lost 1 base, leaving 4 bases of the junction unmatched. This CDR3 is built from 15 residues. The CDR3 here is CASSLGQGGNSPLHF. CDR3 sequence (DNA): TGTGCCAGCAGCTTAGGTCAGGGGGGAAATTCACCCCTCCACTTT.

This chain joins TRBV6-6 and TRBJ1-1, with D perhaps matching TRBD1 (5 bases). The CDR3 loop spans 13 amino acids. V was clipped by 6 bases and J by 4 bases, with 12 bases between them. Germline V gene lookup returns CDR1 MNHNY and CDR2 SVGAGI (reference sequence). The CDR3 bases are TGTGCCAGCAGGGCGGGGCCTGGCACTGAAGCTTTCTTT. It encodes CASRAGPGTEAFF.

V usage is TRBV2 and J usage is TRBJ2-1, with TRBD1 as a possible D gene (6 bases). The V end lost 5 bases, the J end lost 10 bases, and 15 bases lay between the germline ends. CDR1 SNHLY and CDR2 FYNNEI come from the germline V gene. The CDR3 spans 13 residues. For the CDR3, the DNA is TGTGCCAGCAGTATTTTGACAGGACAAGAGCAGTTCTTC. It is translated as CASSILTGQEQFF.

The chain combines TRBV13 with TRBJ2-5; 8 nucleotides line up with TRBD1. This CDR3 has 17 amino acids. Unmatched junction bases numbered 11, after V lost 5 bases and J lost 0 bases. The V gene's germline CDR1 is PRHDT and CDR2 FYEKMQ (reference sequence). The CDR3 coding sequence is TGTGCCAGCAGCCGACTCGGGACAGGAGAGAACCAAGAGACCCAGTACTTC. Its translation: CASSRLGTGENQETQYF.

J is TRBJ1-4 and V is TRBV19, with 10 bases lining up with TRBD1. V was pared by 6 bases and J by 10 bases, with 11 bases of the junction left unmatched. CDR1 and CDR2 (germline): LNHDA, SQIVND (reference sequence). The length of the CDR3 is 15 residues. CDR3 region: CASRADRGPSGKLFF. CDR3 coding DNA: TGTGCCAGTAGAGCTGACAGGGGGCCGTCGGGAAAACTGTTTTTT.

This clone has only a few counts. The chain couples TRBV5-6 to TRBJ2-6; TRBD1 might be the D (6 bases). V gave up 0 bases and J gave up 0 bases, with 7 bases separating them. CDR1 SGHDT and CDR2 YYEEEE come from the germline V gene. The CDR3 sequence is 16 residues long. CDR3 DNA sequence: TGTGCCAGCAGCTTGGGGACAGCCTCTGGGGCCAACGTCCTGACTTTC. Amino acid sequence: CASSLGTASGANVLTF.

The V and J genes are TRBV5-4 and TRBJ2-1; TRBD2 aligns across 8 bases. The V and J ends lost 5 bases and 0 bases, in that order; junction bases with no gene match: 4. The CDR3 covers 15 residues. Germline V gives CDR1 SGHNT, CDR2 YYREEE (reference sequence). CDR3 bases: TGTGCCAGCAGGACGGGGGGGAACTCCTACAATGAGCAGTTCTTC. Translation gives CASRTGGNSYNEQFF. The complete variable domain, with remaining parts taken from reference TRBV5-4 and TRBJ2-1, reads ETGVTQSPTHLIKTRGQQVTLRCSSQSGHNTVSWYQQALGQGPQFIFQYYREEENGRGNFPPRFSGLQFPNYSSELNVNALELDDSALYLCASRTGGNSYNEQFFGPGTRLTVL.

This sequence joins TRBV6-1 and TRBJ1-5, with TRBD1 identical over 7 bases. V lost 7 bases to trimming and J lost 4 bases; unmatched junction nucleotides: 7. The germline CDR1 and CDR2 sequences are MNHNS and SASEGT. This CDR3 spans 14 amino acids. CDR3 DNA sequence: TGTGCCAGCACTCCCGGGACAGTTAATCAGCCCCAGCATTTT. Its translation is CASTPGTVNQPQHF.

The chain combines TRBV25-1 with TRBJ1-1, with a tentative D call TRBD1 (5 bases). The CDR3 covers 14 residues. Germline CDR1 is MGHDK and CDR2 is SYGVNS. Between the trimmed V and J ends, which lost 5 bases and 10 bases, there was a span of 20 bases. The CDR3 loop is CASSQSGGALGAFF. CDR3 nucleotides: TGTGCCAGCAGTCAATCAGGAGGGGCCCTTGGAGCTTTCTTT.

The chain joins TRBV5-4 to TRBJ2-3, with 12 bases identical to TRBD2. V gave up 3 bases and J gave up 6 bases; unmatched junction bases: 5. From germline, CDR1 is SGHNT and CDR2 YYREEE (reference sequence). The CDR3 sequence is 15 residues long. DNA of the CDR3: TGTGCCAGCAGCTCGACTAGCGGGGGTCTCGATACGCAGTATTTT. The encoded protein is CASSSTSGGLDTQYF.

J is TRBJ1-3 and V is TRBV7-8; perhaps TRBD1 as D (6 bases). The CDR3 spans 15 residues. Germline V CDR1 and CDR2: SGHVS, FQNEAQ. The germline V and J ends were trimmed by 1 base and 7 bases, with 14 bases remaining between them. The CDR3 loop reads CASSLEGVQGNTIYF. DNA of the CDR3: TGTGCCAGCAGCTTAGAGGGGGTCCAGGGGAACACCATATATTTT.

CDR3 bases: TGTGCCAGTACTCTCCGGACAGGACATAATGAAAAACTGTTTTTT. Translation gives CASTLRTGHNEKLFF. J is TRBJ1-4 and V is TRBV19, with 7 bases lining up with TRBD1. The CDR3 spans 15 residues. Germline CDR1 LNHDA, CDR2 SQIVND (reference sequence). Trimming took 7 bases from V and 4 from J; bases not matched to a gene: 9. The full variable domain, with the rest looked up from reference TRBV19 and TRBJ1-4, is DGGITQSPKYLFRKEGQNVTLSCEQNLNHDAMYWYRQDPGQGLRLIYYSQIVNDFQKGDIAEGYSVSREKKESFPLTVTSAQKNPTAFYLCASTLRTGHNEKLFFGSGTQLSVL.